This T cell receptor beta chain came from a study of OX40 agonist ivuxolimab in advanced cancers. As for the study in general: An agonistic anti-OX40 (CD134) antibody, ivuxolimab, was used to treat the patients.

The CDR3 sequence is 13 residues long. V was clipped by 2 bases and J by 3 bases, with 9 bases between them. CDR1 SGHRS and CDR2 YFSETQ come from the germline V gene. Produced via immunoSEQ multiplex PCR; TCRdb's table is partial and in-frame only. The data hold roughly 53,000 clones, with 84% observed a single time. This clonotype originated in an adult with an advanced solid tumor such as melanoma, head and neck, liver or kidney cancer. This rearrangement joins TRBV5-1 to TRBJ2-7; D is perhaps TRBD2 (6 bases). The starting material was CD4+ or CD8+ T cells sorted from blood, obtained in a trial of the OX40 agonist ivuxolimab. In DNA form, the CDR3 reads TGCGCCAGCAGCTTATCGGGAGACTACGAGCAGTACTTC. It translates to CASSLSGDYEQYF.